This T cell receptor beta chain was obtained from a study of early T cells in non-severe SARS-CoV-2 infection. Study-level information: The sequenced material was bulk RNA from unsorted whole blood, and its chains were unpaired.

Germline values: CDR1 LGHNA, CDR2 YNFKEQ. The CDR3 sequence is 18 residues long. V lost 1 base to trimming and J lost 6 bases; unmatched junction nucleotides: 14. Unique molecular identifiers were added to individual cDNA molecules. From the 5' RACE reads, TCRdb called clonotypes with MiXCR, one entry per CDR3 protein. This table has over 25,000 distinct CDR3 sequences, about 7% appearing once. This clonotype was picked up a small number of times. Sequencing input: whole blood. This clonotype was sampled from an adult who was a healthcare worker with PCR-confirmed SARS-CoV-2 infection or an uninfected control (not recorded which). The rearrangement joins TRBV4-2 to TRBJ2-1; 8 bases line up with TRBD2. The CDR3 region is CASSQGPGGAAGGNEQFF. The CDR3 nucleotides are TGTGCCAGCAGCCAAGGGCCGGGAGGGGCTGCTGGTGGCAATGAGCAGTTCTTC.